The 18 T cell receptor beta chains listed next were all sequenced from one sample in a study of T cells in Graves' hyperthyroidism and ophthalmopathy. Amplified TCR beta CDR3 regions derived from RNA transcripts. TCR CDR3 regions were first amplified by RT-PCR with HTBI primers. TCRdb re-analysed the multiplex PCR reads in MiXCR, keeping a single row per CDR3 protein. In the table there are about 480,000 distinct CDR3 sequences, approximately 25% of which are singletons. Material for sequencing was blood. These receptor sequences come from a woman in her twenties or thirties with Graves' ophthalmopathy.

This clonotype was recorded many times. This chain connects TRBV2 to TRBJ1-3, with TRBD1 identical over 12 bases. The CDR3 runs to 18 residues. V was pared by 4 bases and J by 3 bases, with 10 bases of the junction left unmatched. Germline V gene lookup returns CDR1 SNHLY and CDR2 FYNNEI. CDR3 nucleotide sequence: TGTGCCAGCAGTGTTGGGGACAGGGGGCGTATTTTTGGAAACACCATATATTTT. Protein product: CASSVGDRGRIFGNTIYF. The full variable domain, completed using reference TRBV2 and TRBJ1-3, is EPEVTQTPSHQVTQMGQEVILRCVPISNHLYFYWYRQILGQKVEFLVSFYNNEISEKSEIFDDQFSVERPDGSNFTLKIRSTKLEDSAMYFCASSVGDRGRIFGNTIYFGEGSWLTVV.

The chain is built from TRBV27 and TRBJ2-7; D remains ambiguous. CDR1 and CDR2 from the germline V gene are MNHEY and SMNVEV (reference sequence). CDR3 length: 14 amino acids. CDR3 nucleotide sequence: TGTGCGAGTATCTCCCGGTACGGTCTTTACGAGCAGTACTTC. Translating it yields CASISRYGLYEQYF.

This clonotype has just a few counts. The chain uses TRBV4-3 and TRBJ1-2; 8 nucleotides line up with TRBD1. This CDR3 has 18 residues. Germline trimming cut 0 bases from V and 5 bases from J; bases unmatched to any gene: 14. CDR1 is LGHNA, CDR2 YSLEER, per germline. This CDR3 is CASSQDLPRTGSEYGYTF. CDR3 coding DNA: TGCGCCAGCAGCCAAGATCTCCCCCGGACAGGGTCAGAATATGGCTACACCTTC.

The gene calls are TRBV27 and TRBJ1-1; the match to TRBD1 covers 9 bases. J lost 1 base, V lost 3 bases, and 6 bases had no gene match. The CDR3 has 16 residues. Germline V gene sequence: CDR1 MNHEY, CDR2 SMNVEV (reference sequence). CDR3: CASSFSTGGWNTEAFF. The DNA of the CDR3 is TGTGCCAGCAGTTTCAGTACAGGGGGCTGGAACACTGAAGCTTTCTTT.

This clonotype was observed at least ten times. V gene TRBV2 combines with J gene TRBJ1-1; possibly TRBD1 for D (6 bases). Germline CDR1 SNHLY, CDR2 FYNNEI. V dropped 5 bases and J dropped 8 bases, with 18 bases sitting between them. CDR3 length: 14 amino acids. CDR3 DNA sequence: TGTGCCAGCAGTCTCCCGGGACATCTTTTCGAAGCTTTCTTT. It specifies CASSLPGHLFEAFF. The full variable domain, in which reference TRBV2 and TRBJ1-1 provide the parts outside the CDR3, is EPEVTQTPSHQVTQMGQEVILRCVPISNHLYFYWYRQILGQKVEFLVSFYNNEISEKSEIFDDQFSVERPDGSNFTLKIRSTKLEDSAMYFCASSLPGHLFEAFFGQGTRLTVV.

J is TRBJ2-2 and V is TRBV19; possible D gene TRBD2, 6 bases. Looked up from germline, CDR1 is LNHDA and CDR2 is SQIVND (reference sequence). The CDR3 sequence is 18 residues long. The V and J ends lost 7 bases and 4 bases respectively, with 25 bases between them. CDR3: CASKGTSSGQPLTGELFF. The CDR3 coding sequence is TGTGCCAGTAAGGGGACTTCGAGTGGTCAACCCCTCACCGGGGAGCTGTTTTTT.

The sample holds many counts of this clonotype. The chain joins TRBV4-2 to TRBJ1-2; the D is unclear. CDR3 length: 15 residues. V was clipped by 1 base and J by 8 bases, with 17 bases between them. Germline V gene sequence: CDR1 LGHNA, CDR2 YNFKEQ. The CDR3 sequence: CASSQGTREGRGYTF. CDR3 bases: TGTGCCAGCAGCCAAGGGACGCGTGAGGGTCGCGGCTACACCTTC.

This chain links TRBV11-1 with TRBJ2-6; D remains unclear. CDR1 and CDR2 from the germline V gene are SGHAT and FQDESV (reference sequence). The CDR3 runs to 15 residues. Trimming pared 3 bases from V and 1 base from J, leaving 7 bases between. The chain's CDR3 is CASSFQGSGANVLTF. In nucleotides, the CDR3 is TGTGCCAGCAGCTTTCAAGGGTCTGGGGCCAACGTCCTGACTTTC.

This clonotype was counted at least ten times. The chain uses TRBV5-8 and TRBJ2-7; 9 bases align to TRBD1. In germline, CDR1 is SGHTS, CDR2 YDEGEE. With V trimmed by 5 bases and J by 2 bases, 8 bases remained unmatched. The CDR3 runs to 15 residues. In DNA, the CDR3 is TGTGCCAGCAGTACCCCCCGGGACAGGGCCTACGAGCAGTACTTC. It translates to CASSTPRDRAYEQYF.

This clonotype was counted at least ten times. The DNA of the CDR3 is TGTGCCAGCAGTGAATCAGGCTTGGGTCAGCCCCAGCATTTT. Protein product: CASSESGLGQPQHF. This chain connects TRBV25-1 to TRBJ1-5; no definite D call. Deletions cut 1 base from V and 6 bases from J, with 10 bases between. The germline gives CDR1 MGHDK, CDR2 SYGVNS. This CDR3 spans 14 amino acids.

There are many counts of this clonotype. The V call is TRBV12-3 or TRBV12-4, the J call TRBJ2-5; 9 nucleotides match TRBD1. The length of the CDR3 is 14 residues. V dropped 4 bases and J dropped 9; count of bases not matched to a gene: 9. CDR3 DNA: TGTGCCAGCAGTTCCGACAGGGGGGTCGGTGCCCAGTACTTC. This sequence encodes CASSSDRGVGAQYF.

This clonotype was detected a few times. CDR3: CASREWLAGDGYEQYF. In nucleotides, the CDR3 is TGTGCCAGCAGAGAATGGCTAGCGGGAGATGGGTACGAGCAGTACTTC. The V and J genes are TRBV6-1 and TRBJ2-7, with TRBD2 identical over 10 bases. J gave up 4 bases and V 6 bases, and 12 bases lay outside the gene matches. CDR1 is MNHNS and CDR2 is SASEGT in the germline V gene. The CDR3 covers 16 residues.

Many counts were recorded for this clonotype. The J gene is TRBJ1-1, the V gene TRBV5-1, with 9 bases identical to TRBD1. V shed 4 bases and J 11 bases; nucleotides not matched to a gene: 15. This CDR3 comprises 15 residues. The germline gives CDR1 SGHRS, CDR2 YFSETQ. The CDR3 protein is CASSELTGTGKRAFF. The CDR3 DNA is TGCGCCAGCAGCGAATTGACCGGGACAGGGAAGAGGGCTTTCTTT.

The CDR3 DNA is TGCGCCAGCTCAAAGGGGGCTGTGTATGGCTACACCTTC. As protein: CASSKGAVYGYTF. The J gene is TRBJ1-2, the V gene TRBV5-1; 7 nucleotides agree with TRBD1. The germline V gene encodes CDR1 SGHRS and CDR2 YFSETQ. Trimming cost V 7 bases and J 5 bases; bases outside gene matches: 8. This CDR3 region has 13 residues.

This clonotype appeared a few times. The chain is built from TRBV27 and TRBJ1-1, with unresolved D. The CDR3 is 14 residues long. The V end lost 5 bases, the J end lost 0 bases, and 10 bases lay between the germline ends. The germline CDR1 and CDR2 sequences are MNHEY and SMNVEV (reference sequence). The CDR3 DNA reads TGTGCCAGCAGTCTTACCCACCTGAACACTGAAGCTTTCTTT. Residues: CASSLTHLNTEAFF.

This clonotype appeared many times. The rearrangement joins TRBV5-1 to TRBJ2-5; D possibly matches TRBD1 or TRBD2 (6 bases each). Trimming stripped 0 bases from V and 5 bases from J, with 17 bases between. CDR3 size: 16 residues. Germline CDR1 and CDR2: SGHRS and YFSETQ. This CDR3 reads CASSLAVGGSGETQYF. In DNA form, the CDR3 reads TGCGCCAGCAGCTTGGCCGTGGGGGGCTCGGGGGAGACCCAGTACTTC.

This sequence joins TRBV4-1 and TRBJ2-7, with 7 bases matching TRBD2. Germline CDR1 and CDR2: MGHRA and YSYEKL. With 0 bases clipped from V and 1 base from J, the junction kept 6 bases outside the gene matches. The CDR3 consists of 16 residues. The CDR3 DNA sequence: TGCGCCAGCAGCCAAGAAGGCGGGAGTAGGTCCTACGAGCAGTACTTC. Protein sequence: CASSQEGGSRSYEQYF.

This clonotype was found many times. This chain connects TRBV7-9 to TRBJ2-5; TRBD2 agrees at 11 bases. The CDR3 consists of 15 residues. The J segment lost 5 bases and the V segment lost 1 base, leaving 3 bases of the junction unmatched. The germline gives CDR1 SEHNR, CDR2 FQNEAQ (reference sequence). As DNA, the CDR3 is TGTGCCAGCAGCTTAGTACTAGCGGGGGTGGAGACCCAGTACTTC. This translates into CASSLVLAGVETQYF.